This paragraph reports one T cell receptor beta chain. The data stem from a study of blood T cell repertoires in COVID-19. Study summary: Some COVID-19 samples were acute and others convalescent; all came from the United States, Italy and Spain.

Clones were read by immunoSEQ multiplex PCR, and TCRdb kept only the in-frame ones, dropping some. The sample contains about 250,000 clones, 83% of which appear only once. The receptor's source is a man aged 40-50 years with active or convalescent COVID-19. Input material: peripheral blood.

The CDR3 DNA reads as TGTGCCTGGAGCCCGGGCGGGTATGGTGAAGCTTTCTTT. It translates to CAWSPGGYGEAFF. This chain links TRBV30 with TRBJ1-1, with D unclear. Germline CDR1 GTSNPN, CDR2 SVGIG (reference sequence). Trimming pared 3 bases from V and 7 bases from J, leaving 15 bases between. The CDR3 runs to 13 residues.